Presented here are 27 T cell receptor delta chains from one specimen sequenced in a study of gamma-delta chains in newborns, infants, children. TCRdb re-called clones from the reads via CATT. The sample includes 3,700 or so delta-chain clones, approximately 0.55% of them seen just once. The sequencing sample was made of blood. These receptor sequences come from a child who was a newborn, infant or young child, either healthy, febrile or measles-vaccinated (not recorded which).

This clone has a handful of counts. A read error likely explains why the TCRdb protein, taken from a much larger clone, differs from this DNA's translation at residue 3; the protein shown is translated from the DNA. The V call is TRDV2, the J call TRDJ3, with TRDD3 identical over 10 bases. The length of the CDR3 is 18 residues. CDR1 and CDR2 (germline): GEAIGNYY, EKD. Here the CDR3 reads CARDVLGDRSWDTRQMFF. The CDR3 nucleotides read TGTGCCCGTGACGTACTGGGGGATCGCTCCTGGGACACCCGACAGATGTTTTTC.

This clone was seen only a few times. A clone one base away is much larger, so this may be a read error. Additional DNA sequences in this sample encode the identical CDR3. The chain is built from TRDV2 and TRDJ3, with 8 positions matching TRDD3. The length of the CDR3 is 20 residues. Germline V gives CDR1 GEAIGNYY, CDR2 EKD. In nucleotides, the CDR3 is TGTGCCTGTGACACCGCGGGGATACACCCTTCTTCCTGGGACACTCGACAGATGTTTTTC. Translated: CACDTAGIHPSSWDTRQMFF.

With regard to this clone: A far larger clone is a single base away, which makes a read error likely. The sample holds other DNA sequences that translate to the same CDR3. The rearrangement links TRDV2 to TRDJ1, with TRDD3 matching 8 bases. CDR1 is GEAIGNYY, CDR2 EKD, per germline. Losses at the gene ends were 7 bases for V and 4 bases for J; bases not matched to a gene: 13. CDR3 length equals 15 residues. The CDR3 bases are TGTGCCTGGACTGGGGGGTACTCGGGCAACGATAAACTCATCTTT. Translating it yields CAWTGGYSGNDKLIF.

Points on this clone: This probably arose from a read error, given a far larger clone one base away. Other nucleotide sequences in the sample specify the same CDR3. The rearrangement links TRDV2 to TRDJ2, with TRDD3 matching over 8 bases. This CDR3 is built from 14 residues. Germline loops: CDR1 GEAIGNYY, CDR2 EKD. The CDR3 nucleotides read TGTGCTTGTGACACCTGGGGGATGACAGCACAACTCTTCTTT. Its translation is CACDTWGMTAQLFF.

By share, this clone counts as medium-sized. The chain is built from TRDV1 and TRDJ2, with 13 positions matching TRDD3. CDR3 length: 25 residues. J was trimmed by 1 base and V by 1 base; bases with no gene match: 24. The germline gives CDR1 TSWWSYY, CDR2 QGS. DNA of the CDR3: TGTGCTCTTGGGGAACGGGTATCACCTCCGTACTGGGGGATACGCCCTGATAATTTGACAGCACAACTCTTCTTT. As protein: CALGERVSPPYWGIRPDNLTAQLFF.

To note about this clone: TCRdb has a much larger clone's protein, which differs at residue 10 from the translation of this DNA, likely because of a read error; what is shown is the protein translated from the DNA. The CDR3 sequence: CACDTLLGIISWDTRQMFF. CDR3 DNA sequence: TGTGCCTGTGACACCTTACTGGGGATTATCTCCTGGGACACCCGACAGATGTTTTTC. J gene TRDJ3 was identified, but the V gene was not called; TRDD3, the table's D call, was not compared with the DNA. The CDR3 is 19 amino acids.

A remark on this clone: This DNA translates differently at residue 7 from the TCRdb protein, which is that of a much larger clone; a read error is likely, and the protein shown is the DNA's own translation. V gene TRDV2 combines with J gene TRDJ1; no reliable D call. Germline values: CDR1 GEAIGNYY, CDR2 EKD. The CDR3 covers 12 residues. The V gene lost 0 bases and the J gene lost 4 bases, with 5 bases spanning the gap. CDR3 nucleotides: TGTGCCTGTGACACCGGACACGATAAACTCATCTTT. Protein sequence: CACDTGHDKLIF.

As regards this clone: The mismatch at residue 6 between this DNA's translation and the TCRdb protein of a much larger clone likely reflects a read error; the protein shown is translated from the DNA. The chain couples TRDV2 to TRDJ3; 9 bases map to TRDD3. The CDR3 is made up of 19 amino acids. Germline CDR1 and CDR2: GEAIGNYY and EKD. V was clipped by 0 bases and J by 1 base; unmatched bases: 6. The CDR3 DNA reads TGTGCCTGTGACACCGCGGACTGGGGGAGTTCCTGGGACACCCGACAGATGTTTTTC. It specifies CACDTADWGSSWDTRQMFF.

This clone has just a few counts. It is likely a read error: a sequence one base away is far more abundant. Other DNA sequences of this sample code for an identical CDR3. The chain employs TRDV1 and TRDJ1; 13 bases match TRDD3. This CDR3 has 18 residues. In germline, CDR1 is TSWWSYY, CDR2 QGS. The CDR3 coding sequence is TGTGCCCTTGGGGAATTCGCAGTACTGGGGGATACGACCGATAAACTCATCTTT. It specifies CALGEFAVLGDTTDKLIF.

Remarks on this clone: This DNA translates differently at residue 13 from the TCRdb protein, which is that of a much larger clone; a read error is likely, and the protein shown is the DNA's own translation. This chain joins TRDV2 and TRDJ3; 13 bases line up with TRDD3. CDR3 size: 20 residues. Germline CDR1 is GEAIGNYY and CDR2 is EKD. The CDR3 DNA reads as TGTGCCTGTGACTTCTTACTGGGGGATACGAGCTCCCGGGACACCCGACAGATGTTTTTC. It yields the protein CACDFLLGDTSSRDTRQMFF.

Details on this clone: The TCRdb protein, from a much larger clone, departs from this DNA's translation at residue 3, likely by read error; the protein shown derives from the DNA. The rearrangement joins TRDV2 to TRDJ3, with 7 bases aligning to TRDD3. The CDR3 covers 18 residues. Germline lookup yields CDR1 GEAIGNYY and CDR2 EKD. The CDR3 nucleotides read TGTGCCCGTGACACCGTTCACTGGGGCGCCTGGGACACCCGACAGATGTTTTTC. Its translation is CARDTVHWGAWDTRQMFF.

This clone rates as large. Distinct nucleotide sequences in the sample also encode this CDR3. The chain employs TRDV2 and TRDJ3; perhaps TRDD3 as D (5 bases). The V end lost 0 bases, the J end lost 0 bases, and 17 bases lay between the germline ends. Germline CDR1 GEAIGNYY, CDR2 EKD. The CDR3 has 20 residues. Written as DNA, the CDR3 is TGTGCCTGTGACACCGTTTGGGGCCAAAAAAGCTCCTGGGACACCCGACAGATGTTTTTC. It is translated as CACDTVWGQKSSWDTRQMFF.

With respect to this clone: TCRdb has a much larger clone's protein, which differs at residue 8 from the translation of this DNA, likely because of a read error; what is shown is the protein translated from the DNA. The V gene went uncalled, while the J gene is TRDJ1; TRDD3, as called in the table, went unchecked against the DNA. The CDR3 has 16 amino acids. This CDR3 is CACDILGATYTDKLIF. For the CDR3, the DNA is TGTGCCTGTGACATACTGGGGGCTACGTACACCGATAAACTCATCTTT.

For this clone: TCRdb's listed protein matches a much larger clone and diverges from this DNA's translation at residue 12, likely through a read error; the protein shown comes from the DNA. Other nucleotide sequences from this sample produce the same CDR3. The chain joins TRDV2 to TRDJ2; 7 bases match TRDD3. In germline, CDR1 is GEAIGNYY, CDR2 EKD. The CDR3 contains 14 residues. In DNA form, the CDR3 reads TGTGCCTGTGACCCTGGGGGGTTGACAGCACAACCCTTCTTT. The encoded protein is CACDPGGLTAQPFF.

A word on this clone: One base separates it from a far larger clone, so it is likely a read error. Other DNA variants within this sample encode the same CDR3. In nucleotides, the CDR3 is TGTGCCTGTGACACCGTAGTACTGGGGGATAAGAAGAGCTCCTGGGACACCCGACAGATGTTTTTC. This sequence encodes CACDTVVLGDKKSSWDTRQMFF. The chain recombines TRDV2 with TRDJ3, with 11 bases fitting TRDD3. Germline CDR1 reads GEAIGNYY; CDR2 reads EKD. CDR3 length equals 22 residues. V shed 0 bases and J 0 bases; nucleotides not matched to a gene: 12.

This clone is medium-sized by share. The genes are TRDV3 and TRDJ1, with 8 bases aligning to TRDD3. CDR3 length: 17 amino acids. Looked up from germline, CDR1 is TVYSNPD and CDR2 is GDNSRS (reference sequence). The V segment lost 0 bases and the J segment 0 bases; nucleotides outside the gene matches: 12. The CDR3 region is CAFSSMDWGSYTDKLIF. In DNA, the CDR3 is TGTGCCTTTAGCTCGATGGACTGGGGGTCGTACACCGATAAACTCATCTTT.

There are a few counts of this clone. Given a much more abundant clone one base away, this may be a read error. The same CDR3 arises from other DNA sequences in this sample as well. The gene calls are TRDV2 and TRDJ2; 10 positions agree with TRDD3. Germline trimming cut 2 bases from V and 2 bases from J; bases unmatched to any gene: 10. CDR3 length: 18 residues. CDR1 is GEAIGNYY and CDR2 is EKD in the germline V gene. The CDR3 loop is CACDKLGDSAALTAQLFF. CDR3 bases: TGTGCCTGTGACAAACTGGGGGATTCCGCGGCATTGACAGCACAACTCTTCTTT.

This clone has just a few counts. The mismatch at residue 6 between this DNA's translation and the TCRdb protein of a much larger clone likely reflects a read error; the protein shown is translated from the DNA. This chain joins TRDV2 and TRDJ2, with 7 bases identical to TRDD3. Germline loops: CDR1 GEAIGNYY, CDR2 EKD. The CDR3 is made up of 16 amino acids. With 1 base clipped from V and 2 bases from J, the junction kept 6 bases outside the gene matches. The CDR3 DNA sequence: TGTGCCTGTGACACTCCGGGGGATTCCTTGACAGCACAACTCTTCTTT. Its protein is CACDTPGDSLTAQLFF.

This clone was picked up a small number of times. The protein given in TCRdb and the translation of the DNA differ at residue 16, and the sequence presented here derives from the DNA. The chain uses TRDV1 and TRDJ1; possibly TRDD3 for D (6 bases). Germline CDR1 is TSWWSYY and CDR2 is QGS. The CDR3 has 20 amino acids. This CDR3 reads CALGEPPPTFFDTYTNKLIF. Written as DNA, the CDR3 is TGTGCTCTTGGGGAACCCCCCCCCACATTCTTCGATACGTACACCAATAAACTCATCTTT.

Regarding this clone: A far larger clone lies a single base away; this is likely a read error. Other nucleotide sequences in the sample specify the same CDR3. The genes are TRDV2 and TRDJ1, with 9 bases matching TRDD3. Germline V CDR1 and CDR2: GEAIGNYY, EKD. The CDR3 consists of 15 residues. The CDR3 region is CACDKLGDRGHKLIF. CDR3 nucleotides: TGCGCCTGTGACAAACTGGGGGACCGGGGGCATAAACTCATCTTT.

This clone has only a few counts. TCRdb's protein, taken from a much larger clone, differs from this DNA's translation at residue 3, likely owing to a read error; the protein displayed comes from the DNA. CDR3 nucleotides: TGTGCCTATGACAGTACTGGGGGATACTCCTGGGACACCCGACAGATGTTTTTC. Its protein product is CAYDSTGGYSWDTRQMFF. The V and J genes are TRDV2 and TRDJ3, with 11 bases fitting TRDD3. This CDR3 has 18 amino acids. From germline, CDR1 is GEAIGNYY and CDR2 EKD.

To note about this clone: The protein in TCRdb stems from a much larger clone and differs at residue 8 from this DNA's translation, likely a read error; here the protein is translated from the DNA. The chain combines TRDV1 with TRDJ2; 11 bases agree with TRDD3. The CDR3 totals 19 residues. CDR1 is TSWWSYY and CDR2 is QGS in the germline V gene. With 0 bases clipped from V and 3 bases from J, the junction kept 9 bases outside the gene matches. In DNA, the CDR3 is TGTGCTCTTGGGGAACTAGATGGTGTACTGGGGGATATGACAGCACAACTCTTCTTT. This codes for CALGELDGVLGDMTAQLFF.

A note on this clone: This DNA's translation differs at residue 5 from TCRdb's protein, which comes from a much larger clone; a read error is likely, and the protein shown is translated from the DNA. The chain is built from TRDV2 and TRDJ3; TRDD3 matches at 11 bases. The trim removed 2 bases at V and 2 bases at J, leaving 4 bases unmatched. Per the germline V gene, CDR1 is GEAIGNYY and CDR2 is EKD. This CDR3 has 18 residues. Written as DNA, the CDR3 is TGTGCCTGTGACAGAATACTGGGGGATACCTGGGACACCCGACAGATGTTTTTC. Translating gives CACDRILGDTWDTRQMFF.

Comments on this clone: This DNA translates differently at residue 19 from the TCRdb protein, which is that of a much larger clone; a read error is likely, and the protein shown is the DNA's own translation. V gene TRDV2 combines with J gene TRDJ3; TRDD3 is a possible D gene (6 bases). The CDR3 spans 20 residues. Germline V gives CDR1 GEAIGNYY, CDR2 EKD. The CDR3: CACDSVHLGTYSWDTRQMIF. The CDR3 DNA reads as TGTGCCTGTGACTCCGTGCATCTGGGGACGTACTCCTGGGACACCCGACAGATGATTTTC.

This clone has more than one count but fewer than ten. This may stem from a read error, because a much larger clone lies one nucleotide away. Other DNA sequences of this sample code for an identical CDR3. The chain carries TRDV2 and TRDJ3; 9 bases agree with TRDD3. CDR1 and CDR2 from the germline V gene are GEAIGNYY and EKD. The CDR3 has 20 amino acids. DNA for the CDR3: TGTGCCTGTGACCCTGTACTGGGGGACATTAGCTCCTGGGACACTCGACAGATGTTTTTC. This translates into CACDPVLGDISSWDTRQMFF.

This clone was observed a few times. CDR3 loop: CACDTLGDTPSSWDTRQMFF. For the CDR3, the DNA is TGTGCCTGTGACACACTGGGGGATACGCCTAGCTCCTGGGACACCCGACAGATGTTTTTC. The V gene is TRDV2, the J gene TRDJ3, with 13 positions matching TRDD3. The CDR3 is 20 amino acids. The V segment lost 1 base and the J segment 0 bases; nucleotides outside the gene matches: 5. Germline V gene sequence: CDR1 GEAIGNYY, CDR2 EKD.

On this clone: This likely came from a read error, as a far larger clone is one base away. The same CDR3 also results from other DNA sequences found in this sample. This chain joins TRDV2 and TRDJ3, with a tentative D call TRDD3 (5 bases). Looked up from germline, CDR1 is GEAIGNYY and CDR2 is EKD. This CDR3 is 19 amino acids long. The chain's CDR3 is CACDTGTAYGSWDTRQMFF. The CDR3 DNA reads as TGTGCCTGTGACACCGGAACTGCTTATGGCTCCTGGGACACCCGACAGATGTTCTTC.